The T cell receptor beta chain described here comes from a study of blood T cell repertoires in COVID-19. Turning to the study itself: COVID-19 samples collected from the United States, Italy and Spain covered acute and convalescent phases. PBMCs, B-cell-depleted T cells, or T cells provided the cDNA or gDNA that made up the material.

In the original workflow: Amplified reference gene primers provided the basis for estimating nucleated cell counts. Sequencing was performed with immunoSEQ multiplex PCR; in TCRdb, only in-frame clones are kept and a portion is missing. The DNA gave D and trimming, while V, J and clone size come from that table. The table records about 270,000 clones, 83% of them present only once. Germline V CDR1 and CDR2: SGDLS, YYNGEE. V dropped 0 bases and J dropped 7; count of bases not matched to a gene: 7. The CDR3 is 14 residues long. The V gene is TRBV9, the J gene TRBJ2-7, with TRBD1 matching over 7 bases. The source is a man older than 75 with acute or convalescent COVID-19. The material sequenced was peripheral blood. This chain's CDR3 is CASSVEYRGWEQYF. The CDR3 bases are TGTGCCAGCAGCGTAGAGTACAGGGGTTGGGAGCAGTACTTC.